The clone carrying this T cell receptor beta chain was counted ten times or more. This CDR3 is 18 amino acids long. In germline, CDR1 is SGHTA, CDR2 FQGTGA. The junction had 7 bases not matched to a gene; V was cut back by 2 bases and J by 0 bases. This entry comes from a study of T-cell reconstitution after alpha-beta-depleted transplantation in children. Unique molecular identifiers were used in preparing the TCRbeta library. In TCRdb, the PCR reads were re-called with MiXCR into one record per CDR3 protein. The data contain about 260,000 distinct CDR3 sequences, 7.5% to 9.5% of them singletons. Sequencing was performed on PBMCs, mostly from graft donor cells, taken 180 days after TCRalphabeta/CD19-depleted stem cell transplant. The V call is TRBV7-3, the J call TRBJ2-6, with 7 nucleotides matching TRBD2. This TCR was recovered from a male patient between 5 and 17 years old who had a stem cell transplant for acute lymphoblastic leukemia, so the T cells may come from the graft donor. DNA for the CDR3: TGTGCCAGCAGCTTAGTGGCGGGAGTCCACTCTGGGGCCAACGTCCTGACTTTC. It codes for CASSLVAGVHSGANVLTF.